This TCR beta chain derives from a study of blood T cell repertoires in COVID-19. Generated by immunoSEQ multiplex PCR, the TCRdb table keeps only in-frame clones and is missing some. The profile covers 150,000 to 200,000 clones, with 70% to 90% appearing a single time and approximately 7% taken by the ten largest. The germline V gene encodes CDR1 SGHNT and CDR2 YYREEE (reference sequence). V lost 4 bases, J lost 4 bases, and 14 bases lay in between. CDR3 length: 15 amino acids. The chain combines TRBV5-4 with TRBJ1-4; D is perhaps TRBD1 (6 bases). The specimen sequenced was peripheral blood. This clonotype originated in a man in his fifties with active or convalescent COVID-19. In DNA form, the CDR3 reads TGTGCCAGCAGCCTAGAAGGGGGAAGTAATGAAAAACTGTTTTTT. It yields the protein CASSLEGGSNEKLFF.